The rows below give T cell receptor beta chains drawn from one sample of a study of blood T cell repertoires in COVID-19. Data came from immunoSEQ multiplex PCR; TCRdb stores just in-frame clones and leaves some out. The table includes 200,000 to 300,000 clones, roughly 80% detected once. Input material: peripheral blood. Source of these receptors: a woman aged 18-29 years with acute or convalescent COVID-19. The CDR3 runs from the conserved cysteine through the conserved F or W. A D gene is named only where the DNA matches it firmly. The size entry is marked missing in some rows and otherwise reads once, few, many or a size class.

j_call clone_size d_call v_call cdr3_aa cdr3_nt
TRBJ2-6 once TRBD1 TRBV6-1 CASSETGASGANVLTF TGTGCCAGCAGTGAGACAGGGGCCTCTGGGGCCAACGTCCTGACTTTC
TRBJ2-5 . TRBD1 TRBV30 CAWGTVRETQYF TGTGCCTGGGGGACAGTCCGGGAGACCCAGTACTTC
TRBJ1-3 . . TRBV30 CAWSDGDIRNTIYF TGTGCCTGGAGTGACGGGGACATACGAAACACCATATATTTT
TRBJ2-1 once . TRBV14 CASSPHRRTYNEQFF TGTGCCAGCAGCCCACACAGACGTACCTACAATGAGCAGTTCTTC
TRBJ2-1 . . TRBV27 CASSLSGLAKIYNEQFF TGTGCCAGCAGTTTATCAGGGCTAGCGAAAATATACAATGAGCAGTTCTTC
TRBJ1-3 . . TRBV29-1 CSVEKGVGGNTIYF TGCAGCGTTGAAAAAGGAGTGGGTGGAAACACCATATATTTT
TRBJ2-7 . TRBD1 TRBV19 CASSRTGGVYEQYF TGTGCCAGTAGTCGTACAGGGGGCGTCTACGAGCAGTACTTC
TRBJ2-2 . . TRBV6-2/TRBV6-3 CASSFKRRNTGELFF TGTGCCAGCAGTTTTAAGCGTAGGAACACCGGGGAGCTGTTTTTT
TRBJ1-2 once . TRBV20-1 CSAAGAYGYTF TGCAGTGCGGCAGGGGCATATGGCTACACCTTC
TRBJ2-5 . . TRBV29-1 CSVDYEGLRETQYF TGCAGCGTTGACTATGAGGGTTTACGGGAGACCCAGTACTTC
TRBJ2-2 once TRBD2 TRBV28 CASSLVTSGKLRTGELFF TGTGCCAGCAGTTTAGTGACTAGCGGGAAGTTACGGACCGGGGAGCTGTTTTTT
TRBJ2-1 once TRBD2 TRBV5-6 CASSLLTSGRNEQFF TGTGCCAGCAGCTTGCTGACTAGCGGGAGGAATGAGCAGTTCTTC
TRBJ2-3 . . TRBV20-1 CSASWAVTDTQYF TGCAGTGCTAGTTGGGCAGTCACAGATACGCAGTATTTT
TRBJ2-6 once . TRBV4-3 CASSQGSVFGGGANVLTF TGCGCCAGCAGCCAAGGGTCGGTATTTGGAGGCGGGGCCAACGTCCTGACTTTC
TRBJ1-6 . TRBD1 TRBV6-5 CASSRGQGGNSPLHF TGTGCCAGCAGTCGCGGACAGGGGGGAAATTCACCCCTCCACTTT
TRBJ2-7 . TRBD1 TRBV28 CASSQIDRGAAYEQYF TGTGCCAGCAGTCAGATCGACAGGGGCGCTGCCTACGAGCAGTACTTC
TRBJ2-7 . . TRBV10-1 CASSKKERTSLYEQYF TGCGCCAGCAGTAAAAAAGAGCGGACTTCTCTCTACGAGCAGTACTTC
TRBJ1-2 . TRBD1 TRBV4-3 CASSQYGDSFYGYTF TGCGCCAGCAGCCAATATGGGGACAGTTTTTATGGCTACACCTTC
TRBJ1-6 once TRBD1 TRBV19 CASSIEGQLRNSPLHF TGTGCCAGTAGTATAGAGGGACAGCTGAGAAATTCACCCCTCCACTTT
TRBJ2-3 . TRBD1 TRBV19 CASSWGTGYTDTQYF TGTGCCAGTAGTTGGGGGACAGGCTACACAGATACGCAGTATTTT
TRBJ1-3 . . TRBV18 CASSPALTDSGNTIYF TGTGCCAGCTCACCAGCTTTGACTGACTCTGGAAACACCATATATTTT
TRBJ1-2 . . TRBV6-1 CASSEGPNRAYGYTF TGTGCCAGCAGTGAAGGCCCCAACAGGGCGTATGGCTACACCTTC
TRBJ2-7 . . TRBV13 CASSLGSSRNYEQYF TGTGCCAGCAGCTTAGGGTCTAGCAGAAACTACGAGCAGTACTTC
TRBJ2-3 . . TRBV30 CAWSVRRGGMDTQYF TGTGCCTGGAGTGTCCGAAGGGGAGGAATGGATACGCAGTATTTT
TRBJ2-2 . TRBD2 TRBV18 CASSPLGLAGVGRTGELFF TGTGCCAGCTCACCATTGGGACTAGCGGGAGTTGGTCGCACCGGGGAGCTGTTTTTT
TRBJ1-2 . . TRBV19 CASSRPSKGGDGYTF TGTGCCAGTAGTCGGCCCAGTAAAGGGGGAGATGGCTACACCTTC
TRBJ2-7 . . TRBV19 CASSIGSSYEQYF TGTGCCAGTAGTATTGGGAGCTCCTACGAGCAGTACTTC
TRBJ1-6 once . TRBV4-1 CASSQIDSYNSPLHF TGCGCCAGCAGCCAAATAGACTCCTATAATTCACCCCTCCACTTT